The rows below give T cell receptor beta chains drawn from one sample of a study of shared clonotypes between healthy human individuals. Data came from immunoSEQ multiplex PCR; TCRdb stores just in-frame clones and leaves some out. The sample records about 2.1 million clones, about 94% being singletons. Sequenced material: naive CD8+ T cells from PBMCs. The receptors here all came from a man younger than 35 in good health. Some clones in this sample may be carry-over from other donors' samples. Both conserved end residues are part of each CDR3. A D gene is named only where the DNA matches it firmly. Expanded clones get a size class; other rows say once, few or many, or leave the size out.

>15|TRBJ2-7|-|TRBV5-1|TRBD2
TGCGCCAGCAGCTTGGCCCCTTCGGGGGGTAACGAGCAGTACTTC
CASSLAPSGGNEQYF
>14|TRBJ2-7|-|TRBV19|-
TGTGCCAGTAGTCCAGGGGCTCGGGGCTACGAGCAGTACTTC
CASSPGARGYEQYF
>17|TRBJ2-7|once|TRBV29-1|-
TGCAGCGTCGTCAAGTTCCTAGTGGGAGCCATACTTTACGAGCAGTACTTC
CSVVKFLVGAILYEQYF
>11|TRBJ1-1|-|TRBV28|-
TGTGCCAGCAGTTTCCCCCCTGAAGCTTTCTTT
CASSFPPEAFF
>16|TRBJ1-2|-|TRBV28|-
TGTGCCAGCAGTTCGATTACCCTAGACAGGCTCTATGGCTACACCTTC
CASSSITLDRLYGYTF
>13|TRBJ1-5|-|TRBV18|-
TGTGCCAGCTCACCGGGTCGCAATCAGCCCCAGCATTTT
CASSPGRNQPQHF
>13|TRBJ2-7|-|TRBV14|-
TGTGCCAGCAGCCTTGCCGGGTGGGGCGAGCAGTACTTC
CASSLAGWGEQYF
>17|TRBJ1-4|-|TRBV9|TRBD1
TGTGCCAGCAGTTCCTCTTGGGACAGGGGGCCGAATGAAAAACTGTTTTTT
CASSSSWDRGPNEKLFF
>13|TRBJ1-5|-|TRBV19|-
TGTGCCAGTAGTCGGACAGTCAATCAGCCCCAGCATTTT
CASSRTVNQPQHF
>13|TRBJ1-6|once|TRBV30|-
TGCGGAGCGTATAGCTCCTATAATTCACCCCTCCACTTT
CGAYSSYNSPLHF
>15|TRBJ2-1|-|TRBV2|TRBD2
TGTGCCAGCAGGAGAAAGCGGGAGTGGGGCGATGAGCAGTTCTTC
CASRRKREWGDEQFF
>12|TRBJ2-3|-|TRBV9|TRBD2
TGTGCCAGCAGCGTAGCGGGACTAGGTCTGTATTTT
CASSVAGLGLYF